The rows below give T cell receptor beta chains drawn from one sample of a study of T cell repertoires in cytomegalovirus infection. What these receptors recognize is not known. Each CDR3 protein gets one entry after TCRdb re-called the reads with MiXCR. This repertoire shows hundreds of thousands of distinct CDR3 sequences, 30% to 40% found once; its top ten account for about 17%. The material was cultured PBMCs, obtained from culture after CMV antigen stimulation. The receptors come from a human donor in good health (CMV status not recorded). Some clones in this sample may be carry-over from other donors' samples. CDR3s include the opening cysteine and the closing phenylalanine or tryptophan. A D gene is named only where the DNA matches it firmly. Clone size appears in some rows only: once, few, many, or a class for an expanded clone.

j_call d_call v_call clone_size cdr3_length cdr3_nt cdr3_aa
TRBJ2-5 . TRBV10-3 few 14 TGTGCCACCCAGTCTGTAGGTCAACAAGAGACCCAGTACTTC CATQSVGQQETQYF
TRBJ2-6 . TRBV24-1 . 16 TGTGCCACCAGTGACCCAGGGTTGGCGGGGGCCAACGTCCTGACTTTC CATSDPGLAGANVLTF
TRBJ1-1 . TRBV7-2 many 14 TGTGCCAGCAGCTTATCTACGGGATTGACTGAAGCTTTCTTT CASSLSTGLTEAFF
TRBJ2-1 . TRBV20-1 . 13 TGCAGTGCTAGAGAAACACGGACCAATGAGCAGTTCTTC CSARETRTNEQFF
TRBJ2-1 . TRBV7-2 many 14 TGTGCCAGCAGCTTAGACCCTTCATACAATGAGCAGTTCTTC CASSLDPSYNEQFF
TRBJ2-4 . TRBV12-3/TRBV12-4 few 16 TGTGCCAGCAGTAAGGGTTCGAGGGGCTCCAAAAACATTCAGTACTTC CASSKGSRGSKNIQYF
TRBJ2-1 . TRBV7-2 . 15 TGTGCCAGCAGCAGGCCAGGTAGCTCCTACAATGAGCAGTTCTTC CASSRPGSSYNEQFF
TRBJ2-3 . TRBV7-3 few 13 TGTGCCAGCAGCTCCGCTAGCGTAGATACGCAGTATTTT CASSSASVDTQYF
TRBJ1-6 . TRBV27 . 14 TGTGCCAGCAGAACGACCGGGAATAATTCACCCCTCCACTTT CASRTTGNNSPLHF
TRBJ2-7 . TRBV2 . 14 TGTGCCAGCGGTTCCTATGGTCAGGCGGGCGAGCAGTACTTC CASGSYGQAGEQYF
TRBJ2-1 TRBD1 TRBV6-6 . 16 TGTGCCAGCAGTCGCGGACAGGAGAGCTCCTACAATGAGCAGTTCTTC CASSRGQESSYNEQFF
TRBJ1-3 . TRBV7-2 . 15 TGTGCCAGCAGCTTTAGGCGGCCCTCTGGAAACACCATATATTTT CASSFRRPSGNTIYF
TRBJ1-4 TRBD1 TRBV7-2 many 16 TGTGCCAGCAGCTTAGGCGGGACAGGGGGGCAGGAAAAACTGTTTTTT CASSLGGTGGQEKLFF
TRBJ2-7 TRBD2 TRBV23-1 few 14 TGCGCCAGCCTCTTAAGCGGGAGAGACTACGAGCAGTACTTC CASLLSGRDYEQYF
TRBJ2-3 TRBD1 TRBV28 . 16 TGTGCCAGCCAAGAAGGGGGCCGGACCGCCACAGATACGCAGTATTTT CASQEGGRTATDTQYF
TRBJ1-4 TRBD1 TRBV2 few 14 TGTGCCAGCAGTGTCCGGGACAGTGGCGAAAAACTGTTTTTT CASSVRDSGEKLFF
TRBJ2-3 . TRBV20-1 . 11 TGCAGTGCTAGGGGAACAGATACGCAGTATTTT CSARGTDTQYF
TRBJ2-1 TRBD2 TRBV6-2/TRBV6-3 . 18 TGTGCCAGCAGTTACTCGAGAGGGACTAGCCTGGCACACAATGAGCAGTTCTTC CASSYSRGTSLAHNEQFF
TRBJ1-2 . TRBV12-3/TRBV12-4 few 15 TGTGCCAGCAGTGGTCTGGGGGGGACTAACTATGGCTACACCTTC CASSGLGGTNYGYTF
TRBJ2-1 . TRBV18 . 16 TGTGCCAGCTCACCATCTTTCCAGAGCTCCTACAATGAGCAGTTCTTC CASSPSFQSSYNEQFF
TRBJ2-6 . TRBV19 once 16 TGTGCCAGTAGCCGCTGGGACGGCTCTGGGGCCAACGTCCTGACTTTC CASSRWDGSGANVLTF
TRBJ2-3 . TRBV6-4 once 16 TGTGCCAGCAGTGACTTTAGCGGAGCTAGCACAGATACGCAGTATTTT CASSDFSGASTDTQYF
TRBJ1-2 TRBD1 TRBV28 few 17 TGTGCCAGCAGTTATCCCCGAACCGCAACAGGGGCCAGTGGCTACACCTTC CASSYPRTATGASGYTF
TRBJ1-2 . TRBV7-9 many 16 TGTGCCAGCAGCTCGAGTACTGGACAGAGTTACTATGGCTACACCTTC CASSSSTGQSYYGYTF
TRBJ1-1 . TRBV7-6 few 15 TGTGCCAGCAGCTTAGCAGGGCTTCGGAACACTGAAGCTTTCTTT CASSLAGLRNTEAFF
TRBJ2-3 TRBD2 TRBV7-6 . 15 TGTGCCAGCAGCGTAGCGGGAGCGGGCACAGATACGCAGTATTTT CASSVAGAGTDTQYF
TRBJ2-3 TRBD2 TRBV7-6 few 18 TGTGCCAGCAGCCCTGCCGGGACTAGCAGACCTAGCACAGATACGCAGTATTTT CASSPAGTSRPSTDTQYF
TRBJ1-2 TRBD1 TRBV19 . 15 TGTGCCAGTAGTCTCCTGGGACAGCGCAACTATGGCTACACCTTC CASSLLGQRNYGYTF
TRBJ1-4 . TRBV12-3/TRBV12-4 . 13 TGTGCCAGCAGTTTAATGGAGGTTGAAAAACTGTTTTTT CASSLMEVEKLFF
TRBJ2-5 TRBD1 TRBV7-2 few 16 TGTGCCAGCAGCTTAGTAGGGGGACAGGGTGGAGAGACCCAGTACTTC CASSLVGGQGGETQYF
TRBJ2-1 TRBD2 TRBV5-4 once 16 TGTGCCAGCAGTTCCTTCGGACTAGCGGGTTACAATGAGCAGTTCTTC CASSSFGLAGYNEQFF
TRBJ2-4 TRBD2 TRBV7-2 few 17 TGTGCCAGCAGCCCCGAAGGGACTAGCGGAGGCGGTAACATTCAGTACTTC CASSPEGTSGGGNIQYF
TRBJ1-1 . TRBV7-9 . 16 TGTGCCAGCACCTACTCCGGGGCCCCGGGAGACACTGAAGCTTTCTTT CASTYSGAPGDTEAFF
TRBJ1-2 . TRBV19 . 15 TGTGCCAGTAGGAGTGGCGGGGTTTCTAACTATGGCTACACCTTC CASRSGGVSNYGYTF
TRBJ2-5 TRBD2 TRBV7-6 . 17 TGTGCCAGCAGCTTTGCTGGGACTAGCGGGACGGGAGAGACCCAGTACTTC CASSFAGTSGTGETQYF
TRBJ2-7 . TRBV27 . 13 TGTGCCACCAGGGCATGGGCGGCCTACGAGCAGTACTTC CATRAWAAYEQYF
TRBJ2-1 TRBD2 TRBV6-2/TRBV6-3 . 15 TGTGCCAGCAGACGTAGCGGGAGTGAGGGCAATGAGCAGTTCTTC CASRRSGSEGNEQFF
TRBJ1-5 . TRBV28 few 17 TGTGCCAGCAGTTTCAGATTTTGGACGGCGTCGAATCAGCCCCAGCATTTT CASSFRFWTASNQPQHF
TRBJ2-1 TRBD1 TRBV6-6 . 15 TGTGCCAGCAGTTACTCCGGGACAGGGGGCGTCGATGCATTCTTC CASSYSGTGGVDAFF
TRBJ2-3 . TRBV4-1 few 17 TGCGCCAGCAGCCAAGATTACCAGGTCGGGAAGGGAGATACGCAGTATTTT CASSQDYQVGKGDTQYF
TRBJ1-6 . TRBV27 . 16 TGTGCCAGCAGTTTAGTCCCGGACAGTCTTAATTCACCCCTCCACTTT CASSLVPDSLNSPLHF
TRBJ1-5 TRBD1 TRBV7-2 many 16 TGTGCCAGCAGCTTCACCGGGACAGGGGTGGGTCAGCCCCAGCATTTT CASSFTGTGVGQPQHF
TRBJ2-1 . TRBV12-3/TRBV12-4 . 15 TGTGCCAGCAGTTTGAGTGGGTTCACCTACAATGAGCAGTTCTTC CASSLSGFTYNEQFF
TRBJ1-3 TRBD1 TRBV11-2 few 17 TGTGCCAGCAGCCTCGGACAGGGGCCTTCCTCTGGAAACACCATATATTTT CASSLGQGPSSGNTIYF
TRBJ2-5 TRBD1 TRBV27 . 12 TGTGCCAGCGGATTTCTGACAGGGAACCAGTACTTC CASGFLTGNQYF
TRBJ1-3 TRBD1 TRBV7-2 few 16 TGTGCCAGCAGCGTTACAACAGGGGACGCGGGAAACACCATATATTTT CASSVTTGDAGNTIYF